This T cell receptor beta chain was captured in a study of shared clonotypes between healthy human individuals. Memory CD4+ cells were the fraction left after CD45RA+ naive selection. Germline CDR1 is MNHNY and CDR2 is SVGAGI (reference sequence). The CDR3 totals 14 residues. The data were produced by immunoSEQ multiplex PCR, yet TCRdb's version contains in-frame clones alone and is incomplete. The table lists 900,000 to 1,200,000 clones, approximately 80% of them singletons. Study results and limitations: The authors sampled blood alone, and tissue repertoires likely differ. Generation probability values for non-shared clonotypes were lower than those for clonotypes shared by all four donors.

In regard to this clone: The antigen is not known. A read error may account for a junction end that differs from germline.

The rearrangement links TRBV6-6 to TRBJ2-5, with D possibly called TRBD1 or TRBD2 (5 bases each). The origin of this receptor is a young man in good health. Some clones in this sample may be carry-over from other donors' samples. What was sequenced was memory CD4+ T cells from PBMCs. The subset denotes: CD45RA-negative fraction. The CDR3 here is CASKVGTGQATQYF. Written as DNA, the CDR3 is TGTGCCAGCAAGGTTGGGACGGGTCAAGCGACCCAGTACTTC.